This T cell receptor (beta chain) appears in the sequencing data of a study of blood T cell repertoires in COVID-19. Study in general: T cells, B-cell-depleted T cells, or PBMCs supplied cDNA or gDNA.

This CDR3 contains 14 residues. Germline values: CDR1 SNHLY, CDR2 FYNNEI. V shed 4 bases, J shed 4 bases, and the junction held 3 bases outside the gene matches. In the original processing: Amplification of reference gene primers was used by the study to estimate nucleated cell counts. Only in-frame clones appear in the TCRdb table, and some are missing; sequencing was by immunoSEQ multiplex PCR. The V and J calls and clone size are taken from that table; D and trimming were inferred from the DNA. The table shows about 260,000 clones, with almost 85% occurring only once. This receptor was obtained from a woman aged 80 or over with acute or convalescent COVID-19. The sample taken for sequencing was peripheral blood. The rearrangement uses TRBV2 and TRBJ1-4, with 7 positions matching TRBD1. DNA for the CDR3: TGTGCCAGCAGTGTCCGGGACAGTAATGAAAAACTGTTTTTT. Translation: CASSVRDSNEKLFF.